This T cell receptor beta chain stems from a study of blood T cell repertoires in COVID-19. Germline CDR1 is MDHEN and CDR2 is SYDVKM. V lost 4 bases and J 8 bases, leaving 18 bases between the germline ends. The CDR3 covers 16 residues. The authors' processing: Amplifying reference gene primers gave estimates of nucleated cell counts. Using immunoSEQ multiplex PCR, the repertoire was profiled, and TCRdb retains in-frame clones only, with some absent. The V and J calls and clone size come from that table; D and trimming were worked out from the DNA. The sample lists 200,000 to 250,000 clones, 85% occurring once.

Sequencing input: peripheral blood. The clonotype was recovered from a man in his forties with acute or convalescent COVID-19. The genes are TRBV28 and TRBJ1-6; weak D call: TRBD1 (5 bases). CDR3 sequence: CASSSPGGSRDSPLHF. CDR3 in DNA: TGTGCCAGCAGTTCCCCGGGGGGATCAAGGGATTCACCCCTCCACTTT.